Each of the 6 T cell receptor beta chains below was sequenced from the same sample in a study of blood T cell repertoires in COVID-19. TCRdb keeps only in-frame clones here, not all; method: immunoSEQ multiplex PCR. Of approximately 73,000 clones listed, around nine tenths are singletons. The sequenced sample consisted of peripheral blood. The receptors were gathered from a woman aged 60-75 years with acute or convalescent COVID-19.

The J gene is TRBJ1-2, the V gene TRBV19; TRBD1 agrees at 9 bases. Germline values: CDR1 LNHDA, CDR2 SQIVND (reference sequence). Unmatched junction bases numbered 5, after V lost 7 bases and J lost 2 bases. CDR3 length: 14 amino acids. CDR3 DNA sequence: TGTGCCAGTATTACCGGGACAGGGAACTATGGCTACACCTTC. It is translated as CASITGTGNYGYTF. The whole variable domain, remainder taken from reference TRBV19 and TRBJ1-2, is DGGITQSPKYLFRKEGQNVTLSCEQNLNHDAMYWYRQDPGQGLRLIYYSQIVNDFQKGDIAEGYSVSREKKESFPLTVTSAQKNPTAFYLCASITGTGNYGYTFGSGTRLTVV.

The chain uses TRBV2 and TRBJ1-2; the D is unclear. The CDR3 has 13 residues. Deletions cut 1 base from V and 3 bases from J, with 6 bases between. The germline V gene has CDR1 SNHLY and CDR2 FYNNEI. CDR3 in DNA: TGTGCCAGCAGTGAAGGAGTATACTATGGCTACACCTTC. It codes for CASSEGVYYGYTF.

This clone was counted a few times. This chain connects TRBV28 to TRBJ1-1, with D perhaps TRBD1 (6 bases). The CDR3 length is 14 residues. The germline V and J ends were trimmed by 3 bases and 3 bases, with 11 bases remaining between them. Germline V gene lookup returns CDR1 MDHEN and CDR2 SYDVKM. In nucleotides, the CDR3 is TGTGCCAGCAGTTTTCAGGGGCCCGACACTGAAGCTTTCTTT. Its translation: CASSFQGPDTEAFF.

This clone has only a few counts. The V call is TRBV7-9, the J call TRBJ2-7, with D possibly matching TRBD2 (6 bases). CDR1 is SEHNR and CDR2 is FQNEAQ in the germline V gene (reference sequence). Trimming cost V 5 bases and J 5 bases, with 19 bases left between them. The CDR3 spans 15 residues. The CDR3 DNA reads as TGTGCCAGCAGCCCGACGGCGGGGCGGAGGCACGAGCAGTACTTC. Translation: CASSPTAGRRHEQYF.

The rearrangement joins TRBV5-1 to TRBJ2-5; TRBD2 matches 8 bases. Germline CDR1 is SGHRS and CDR2 is YFSETQ. CDR3 size: 15 residues. With V trimmed by 1 base and J by 5 bases, 7 bases remained unmatched. The DNA for the CDR3 is TGCGCCAGCAGCTTGCTAGCGGGCCCCGAGGAGACCCAGTACTTC. This codes for CASSLLAGPEETQYF.

This chain connects TRBV19 to TRBJ2-5; 10 positions agree with TRBD2. V shed 4 bases, J shed 4 bases, and the junction held 3 bases outside the gene matches. Looked up from germline, CDR1 is LNHDA and CDR2 is SQIVND (reference sequence). The CDR3 sequence is 14 residues long. CDR3 sequence (DNA): TGTGCCAGTAGTACTAGCGGGAGTGTAGAGACCCAGTACTTC. Its protein product is CASSTSGSVETQYF. Full variable domain (rest looked up from reference TRBV19 and TRBJ2-5): DGGITQSPKYLFRKEGQNVTLSCEQNLNHDAMYWYRQDPGQGLRLIYYSQIVNDFQKGDIAEGYSVSREKKESFPLTVTSAQKNPTAFYLCASSTSGSVETQYFGPGTRLLVL.